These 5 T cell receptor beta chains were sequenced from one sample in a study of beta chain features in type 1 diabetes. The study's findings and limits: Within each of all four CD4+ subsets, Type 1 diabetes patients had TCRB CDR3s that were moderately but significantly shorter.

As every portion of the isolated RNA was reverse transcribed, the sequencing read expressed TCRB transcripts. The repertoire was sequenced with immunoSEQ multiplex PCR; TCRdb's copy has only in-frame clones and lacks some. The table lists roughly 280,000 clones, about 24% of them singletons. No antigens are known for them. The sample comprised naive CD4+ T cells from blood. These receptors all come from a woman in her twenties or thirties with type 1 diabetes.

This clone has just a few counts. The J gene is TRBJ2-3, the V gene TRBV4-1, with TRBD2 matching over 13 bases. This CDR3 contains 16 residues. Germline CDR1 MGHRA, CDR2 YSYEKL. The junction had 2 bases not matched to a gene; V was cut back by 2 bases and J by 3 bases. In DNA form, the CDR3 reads TGCGCCAGCAGCCAACGGACTAGCGGGAGTACAGATACGCAGTATTTT. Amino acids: CASSQRTSGSTDTQYF.

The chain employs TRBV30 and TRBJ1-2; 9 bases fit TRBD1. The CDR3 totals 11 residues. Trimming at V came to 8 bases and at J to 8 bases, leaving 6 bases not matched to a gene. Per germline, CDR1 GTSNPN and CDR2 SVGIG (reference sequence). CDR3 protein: CARGDRAGYTF. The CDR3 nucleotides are TGTGCCCGGGGGGACAGGGCCGGCTACACCTTC. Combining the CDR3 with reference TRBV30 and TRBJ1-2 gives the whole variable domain SQTIHQWPATLVQPVGSPLSLECTVEGTSNPNLYWYRQAAGRGLQLLFYSVGIGQISSEVPQNLSASRPQDRQFILSSKKLLLSDSGFYLCARGDRAGYTFGSGTRLTVV.

The CDR3 is CASSLNSGDYGYTF. In nucleotides, the CDR3 is TGTGCCAGCAGCTTAAATAGCGGAGACTATGGCTACACCTTC. This chain joins TRBV7-9 and TRBJ1-2; D remains unclear. CDR1 is SEHNR and CDR2 is FQNEAQ in the germline V gene (reference sequence). V lost 2 bases, J lost 3 bases, and 10 bases lay in between. This CDR3 has 14 amino acids.

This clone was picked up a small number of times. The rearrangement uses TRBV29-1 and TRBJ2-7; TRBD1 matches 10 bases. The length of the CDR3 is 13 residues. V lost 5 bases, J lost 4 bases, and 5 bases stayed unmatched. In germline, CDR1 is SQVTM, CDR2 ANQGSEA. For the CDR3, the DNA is TGCAGCGTTACACCGGGACAGGGGTACGAGCAGTACTTC. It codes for CSVTPGQGYEQYF.

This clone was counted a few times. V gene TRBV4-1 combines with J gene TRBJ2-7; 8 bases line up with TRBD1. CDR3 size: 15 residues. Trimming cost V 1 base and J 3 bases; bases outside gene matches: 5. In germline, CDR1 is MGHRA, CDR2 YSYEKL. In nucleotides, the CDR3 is TGCGCCAGCAGCCAAGCAGGGGGCCCCCTCTACGAGCAGTACTTC. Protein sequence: CASSQAGGPLYEQYF.